The 26 T cell receptor beta chains below were found in one sample sequenced in a study of T cells in Graves' hyperthyroidism and ophthalmopathy. Regions amplified from RNA transcripts were the TCR beta CDR3 regions. The primer set for the first-round RT-PCR of the TCR CDR3 was HTBI. Each CDR3 protein is one row after TCRdb ran MiXCR on the multiplex PCR reads. The data hold 390,000 or so distinct CDR3 sequences, with 14% to 15% observed a single time. Sequencing used blood. Source of these receptors: a man aged 18-30 years with Graves' ophthalmopathy.

This clonotype was observed a few times. The chain links TRBV6-5 to TRBJ2-7, with a possible D match to TRBD2 (6 bases). The V end was cut by 0 bases, the J end by 5 bases, with 11 bases between. The CDR3 runs to 14 residues. Germline-derived CDR1 and CDR2 are MNHEY and SVGAGI. CDR3 residues: CASSYSGGWDEQYF. Written as DNA, the CDR3 is TGTGCCAGCAGTTACTCGGGGGGTTGGGACGAGCAGTACTTC.

In this sample, this clonotype turned up many times. The gene calls are TRBV20-1 and TRBJ2-7; 7 bases are a match to TRBD2. V lost 5 bases and J lost 3; bases outside the gene matches: 10. The CDR3 length is 14 residues. The V gene's germline CDR1 is DFQATT and CDR2 SNEGSKA (reference sequence). This CDR3 reads CSAVTKRDRYEQYF. CDR3 DNA sequence: TGCAGTGCTGTAACTAAGCGGGACCGCTACGAGCAGTACTTC.

The sample holds many counts of this clonotype. The chain recombines TRBV20-1 with TRBJ1-1; no firm D call. The CDR3 has 13 residues. From germline, CDR1 is DFQATT and CDR2 SNEGSKA (reference sequence). V was shortened by 0 bases and J by 3 bases, with 8 bases between the two germline ends. The CDR3 DNA sequence: TGCAGTGCTAGAGATTCCCTTTACACTGAAGCTTTCTTT. Translating gives CSARDSLYTEAFF.

This clonotype has a count of ten or more. This rearrangement joins TRBV10-3 to TRBJ2-7; weak D call: TRBD2 (5 bases). The CDR3 loop spans 12 amino acids. With 5 bases removed from V and 3 bases from J, the gap between germline ends came to 8 bases. The V gene's germline CDR1 is ENHRY and CDR2 SYGVKD. CDR3 sequence (DNA): TGTGCCATCAGTCCTAGCAACTACGAGCAGTACTTC. Encoded protein: CAISPSNYEQYF.

This clonotype came up a few times. The junction differs from germline at one of its ends, possibly a read error. This chain uses TRBV7-9 with TRBJ2-7; D remains unclear. Germline V gives CDR1 SEHNR, CDR2 FQNEAQ (reference sequence). CDR3 length: 14 residues. The DNA of the CDR3 is TGTGCCAGCAGCTTAGACAAGGAAACCTATGAGCAGTACTTC. It is translated as CASSLDKETYEQYF.

This clonotype occurred many times. The chain uses TRBV12-3 or TRBV12-4 and TRBJ1-5; TRBD1 agrees at 9 bases. The V segment lost 6 bases and the J segment 4 bases; nucleotides outside the gene matches: 7. The CDR3 consists of 15 residues. DNA of the CDR3: TGTGCCAGCAGACCCGGGACAGGGCTTAATCAGCCCCAGCATTTT. It codes for CASRPGTGLNQPQHF.

Note on this clonotype: One end of the junction varies from germline; a read error may be responsible. The chain couples TRBV7-7 to TRBJ2-7, with TRBD2 identical over 12 bases. CDR1 and CDR2 from the germline V gene are SSHAT and FNYEAQ (reference sequence). CDR3 length equals 20 residues. Here the CDR3 DNA reads TGTGCTAGCAGCCTACCCCATCCACTAGCGGGGGGTCGAATCTCCTACGAGCAGTACTTC. Translated: CASSLPHPLAGGRISYEQYF.

This chain links TRBV27 with TRBJ1-2; 7 bases map to TRBD1. The CDR3 spans 14 residues. Germline-derived CDR1 and CDR2 are MNHEY and SMNVEV (reference sequence). The ends lost 5 bases at V and 5 bases at J; junction bases unmatched: 8. The chain's CDR3 is CASSNTQGKYGYTF. In DNA form, the CDR3 reads TGTGCCAGCAGTAACACACAGGGGAAATATGGCTACACCTTC.

This clonotype was seen many times. J is TRBJ2-1 and V is TRBV13; TRBD2 aligns across 13 bases. The CDR3 loop spans 18 amino acids. With V trimmed by 5 bases and J by 4 bases, 11 bases remained unmatched. CDR1 PRHDT and CDR2 FYEKMQ come from the germline V gene (reference sequence). In DNA, the CDR3 is TGTGCCAGCAGCCTACGGACTAGCGGGAGCGGGTGGTACAATGAGCAGTTCTTC. Translated: CASSLRTSGSGWYNEQFF.

This clonotype was detected ten times or more. The chain recombines TRBV10-2 with TRBJ1-1; D unclear. CDR3 length equals 12 residues. The germline CDR1 and CDR2 sequences are WSHSY and SAAADI. Trimming removed 2 bases from V and 4 bases from J, with 5 bases in between. The CDR3 loop is CASSEEVTEAFF. In DNA form, the CDR3 reads TGCGCCAGCAGTGAGGAGGTCACTGAAGCTTTCTTT.

The chain links TRBV9 to TRBJ2-2; 11 bases line up with TRBD2. CDR3 length: 15 residues. Germline V gene sequence: CDR1 SGDLS, CDR2 YYNGEE. Unmatched junction bases numbered 3, after V lost 4 bases and J lost 4 bases. The CDR3 coding sequence is TGTGCCAGCAGCAAGGGGACTAGCGGCACCGGGGAGCTGTTTTTT. This encodes CASSKGTSGTGELFF.

In its sample, this clonotype was seen many times. This chain uses TRBV13 with TRBJ2-3, with TRBD2 matching over 13 bases. CDR1 is PRHDT, CDR2 FYEKMQ, per germline (reference sequence). CDR3 length equals 19 residues. Germline trimming cut 4 bases from V and 1 base from J; bases unmatched to any gene: 11. The CDR3 nucleotides read TGTGCCAGCAGCTCACGGCCGGGGACTAGCGGGATGGGCACAGATACGCAGTATTTT. As protein: CASSSRPGTSGMGTDTQYF.

This clonotype appeared many times. The rearrangement uses TRBV5-1 and TRBJ2-1; tentatively, D is TRBD1 (8 bases). V was pared by 1 base and J by 9 bases, with 23 bases between. This CDR3 region has 17 residues. Germline CDR1 is SGHRS and CDR2 is YFSETQ. The CDR3 spells CASSLSPIGQGGFEQFF. The CDR3 bases are TGCGCCAGCAGCTTGAGTCCTATAGGACAGGGAGGGTTTGAGCAGTTCTTC.

This clonotype was recorded at least ten times. This rearrangement joins TRBV3-1 to TRBJ2-7; 8 nucleotides line up with TRBD1. Trimming at V came to 4 bases and at J to 3 bases, leaving 5 bases not matched to a gene. The length of the CDR3 is 14 residues. The germline gives CDR1 LGHDT, CDR2 YNNKEL (reference sequence). The DNA for the CDR3 is TGTGCCAGCAGCCCATTCACAGGGGGCTACGAGCAGTACTTC. Protein: CASSPFTGGYEQYF.

This clonotype was recorded at least ten times. The chain couples TRBV7-3 to TRBJ2-7; possible D gene TRBD1, 5 bases. Looked up from germline, CDR1 is SGHTA and CDR2 is FQGTGA. The CDR3 runs to 18 residues. V lost 4 bases and J 6 bases, leaving 28 bases between the germline ends. The CDR3 sequence: CASSSKGQRPIPFCEQYF. The CDR3, as DNA: TGTGCCAGCAGCTCCAAGGGGCAGAGGCCTATCCCTTTTTGCGAGCAGTACTTC.

This clonotype was recorded at least ten times. V is TRBV6-5 and J is TRBJ2-7, with TRBD1 matching over 7 bases. The V gene end was trimmed by 2 bases and the J gene end by 2 bases; junction bases not matched to a gene: 9. Germline V gene lookup returns CDR1 MNHEY and CDR2 SVGAGI. The CDR3 totals 16 residues. This CDR3 is CASSYIFSQGTYEQYF. CDR3 bases: TGTGCCAGCAGTTACATCTTCTCACAGGGGACCTACGAGCAGTACTTC.

This clonotype was found many times. V and J are TRBV5-1 and TRBJ2-3, with D maybe TRBD2 (5 bases). V shed 5 bases and J shed 4 bases, with 20 bases lying between them. Germline V gene sequence: CDR1 SGHRS, CDR2 YFSETQ. This CDR3 comprises 16 residues. The CDR3, as DNA: TGCGCCAGCAGAGAAGGGCCCTCGACGGGATCAGATACGCAGTATTTT. Protein sequence: CASREGPSTGSDTQYF.

V gene TRBV7-2 combines with J gene TRBJ2-3; possibly TRBD1 for D (5 bases). The CDR3 covers 13 residues. Per the germline V gene, CDR1 is SGHTA and CDR2 is FQGNSA. The germline V and J ends were trimmed by 4 bases and 7 bases, with 12 bases remaining between them. Here the CDR3 reads CASSSRQTNTQYF. CDR3 bases: TGTGCCAGCAGCTCCCGACAGACAAATACGCAGTATTTT.

The rearrangement joins TRBV20-1 to TRBJ1-4; possible D gene TRBD1, 5 bases. The germline V gene encodes CDR1 DFQATT and CDR2 SNEGSKA (reference sequence). This CDR3 has 15 amino acids. V dropped 0 bases and J dropped 2 bases, with 10 bases sitting between them. The CDR3 nucleotides are TGCAGTGCTAGAGATTCAGGGCTCACTAATGAAAAACTGTTTTTT. This gives the protein CSARDSGLTNEKLFF.

The V gene is TRBV3-1, the J gene TRBJ1-1, with a possible D match to TRBD1 (5 bases). Germline V gene data show CDR1 as LGHDT and CDR2 as YNNKEL (reference sequence). The CDR3 consists of 15 residues. Trimming took off 3 bases at V and 9 bases at J, with 20 bases between the two ends. The DNA of the CDR3 is TGTGCCAGCAGCCATCTGTCAGGGACTCCCCACCAAGCTTTCTTT. Residues: CASSHLSGTPHQAFF. The full variable domain, with the rest looked up from reference TRBV3-1 and TRBJ1-1, is DTAVSQTPKYLVTQMGNDKSIKCEQNLGHDTMYWYKQDSKKFLKIMFSYNNKELIINETVPNRFSPKSPDKAHLNLHINSLELGDSAVYFCASSHLSGTPHQAFFGQGTRLTVV.

This clonotype came up many times. V gene TRBV5-1 combines with J gene TRBJ2-7; 9 nucleotides line up with TRBD2. The V and J ends lost 4 bases and 3 bases, in that order; junction bases with no gene match: 8. CDR1 is SGHRS, CDR2 YFSETQ, per germline. This CDR3 region has 15 residues. The CDR3 DNA reads as TGCGCCAGCAGCGCAACCGGGACTAGCAGCTACGAGCAGTACTTC. It translates to CASSATGTSSYEQYF.

In its sample, this clonotype was seen many times. This chain uses TRBV18 with TRBJ1-5, with D maybe TRBD1 (5 bases). The length of the CDR3 is 13 residues. The germline V gene encodes CDR1 KGHSH and CDR2 LQKENI. V lost 6 bases and J lost 5, with 11 bases in between. CDR3 bases: TGTGCCAGCTCGAAGACCAGGGATCAGCCCCAGCATTTT. This codes for CASSKTRDQPQHF. Full variable domain (remainder filled in from reference TRBV18 and TRBJ1-5): NAGVMQNPRHLVRRRGQEARLRCSPMKGHSHVYWYRQLPEEGLKFMVYLQKENIIDESGMPKERFSAEFPKEGPSILRIQQVVRGDSAAYFCASSKTRDQPQHFGDGTRLSIL.

This clonotype appeared many times. The V and J genes are TRBV11-3 and TRBJ2-1; D is perhaps TRBD1 or TRBD2 (5 bases each). This CDR3 is built from 16 residues. The V and J ends lost 2 bases and 2 bases respectively, with 13 bases between them. Germline CDR1 SGHNT, CDR2 YENEEA. CDR3 bases: TGTGCCAGCAGCTTAAGTTGGGGGTCCACCTACAATGAGCAGTTCTTC. This gives the protein CASSLSWGSTYNEQFF.

This clonotype was recorded a few times. V is TRBV5-1 and J is TRBJ1-2, with D uncertain. Looked up from germline, CDR1 is SGHRS and CDR2 is YFSETQ. Trimming took 1 base from V and 6 from J, leaving 10 bases between them. This CDR3 is 13 amino acids long. Here the CDR3 reads CASSLRVGDGYTF. For the CDR3, the DNA is TGCGCCAGCAGCTTGAGAGTGGGCGATGGCTACACCTTC.

This clonotype was found many times. The rearrangement uses TRBV2 and TRBJ2-1, with D possibly TRBD2 on 6 matching bases. This CDR3 contains 13 residues. The germline V and J ends were trimmed by 10 bases and 7 bases, with 17 bases remaining between them. CDR1 SNHLY and CDR2 FYNNEI come from the germline V gene. CDR3: CAILGPAGNEQFF. As DNA, the CDR3 is TGTGCCATCCTCGGCCCGGCGGGGAATGAGCAGTTCTTC.

This clonotype was recorded many times. The chain has TRBV6-1 and TRBJ1-4; D not resolved. The CDR3 totals 14 residues. V shed 8 bases and J shed 0 bases, with 10 bases lying between them. Germline CDR1 MNHNS, CDR2 SASEGT. CDR3 loop: CASGTFATNEKLFF. DNA for the CDR3: TGTGCCAGCGGCACCTTCGCAACTAATGAAAAACTGTTTTTT.